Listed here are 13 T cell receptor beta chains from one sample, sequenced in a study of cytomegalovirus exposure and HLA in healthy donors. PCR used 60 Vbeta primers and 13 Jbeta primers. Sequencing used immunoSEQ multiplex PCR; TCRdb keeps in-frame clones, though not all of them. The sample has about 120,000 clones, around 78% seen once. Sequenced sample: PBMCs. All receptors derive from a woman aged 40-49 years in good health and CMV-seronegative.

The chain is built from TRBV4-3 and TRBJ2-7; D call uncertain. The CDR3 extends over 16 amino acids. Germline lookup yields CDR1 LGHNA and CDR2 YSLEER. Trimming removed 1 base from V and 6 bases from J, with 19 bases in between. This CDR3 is CASSQVLAVFPGEQYF. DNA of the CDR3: TGCGCCAGCAGCCAAGTTTTGGCGGTGTTCCCCGGCGAGCAGTACTTC.

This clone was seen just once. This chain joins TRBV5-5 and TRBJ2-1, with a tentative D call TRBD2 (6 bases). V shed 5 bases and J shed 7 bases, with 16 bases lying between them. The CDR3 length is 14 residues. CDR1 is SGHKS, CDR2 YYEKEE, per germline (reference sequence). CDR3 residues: CASSRRESWNEQFF. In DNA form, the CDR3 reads TGTGCCAGCAGTCGACGGGAGTCCTGGAATGAGCAGTTCTTC.

This CDR3 reads CASRGGSYEQYF. The CDR3 nucleotides read TGCGCCAGCAGGGGGGGCTCCTACGAGCAGTACTTC. The V and J genes are TRBV10-2 and TRBJ2-7; D might be TRBD2 (6 bases). Germline CDR1 is WSHSY and CDR2 is SAAADI. The ends were cut back, 6 bases at V and 0 bases at J, with 6 bases in the middle. The CDR3 sequence is 12 residues long.

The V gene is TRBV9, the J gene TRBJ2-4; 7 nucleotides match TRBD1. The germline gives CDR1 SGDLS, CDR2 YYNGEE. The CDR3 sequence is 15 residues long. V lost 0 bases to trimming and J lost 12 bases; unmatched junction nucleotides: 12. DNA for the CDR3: TGTGCCAGCAGCGTAGATGGGACCCTAGGGGACAGTCAGTACTTC. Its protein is CASSVDGTLGDSQYF. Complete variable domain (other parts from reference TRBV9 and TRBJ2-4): DSGVTQTPKHLITATGQRVTLRCSPRSGDLSVYWYQQSLDQGLQFLIQYYNGEERAKGNILERFSAQQFPDLHSELNLSSLELGDSALYFCASSVDGTLGDSQYFGAGTRLSVL.

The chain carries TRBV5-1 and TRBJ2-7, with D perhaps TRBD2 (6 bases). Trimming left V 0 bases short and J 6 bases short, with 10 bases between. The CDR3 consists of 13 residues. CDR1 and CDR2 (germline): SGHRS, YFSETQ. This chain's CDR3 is CASSLGGVSEQYF. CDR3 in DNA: TGCGCCAGCAGCTTGGGGGGGGTCTCCGAGCAGTACTTC. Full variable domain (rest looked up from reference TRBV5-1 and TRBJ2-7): KAGVTQTPRYLIKTRGQQVTLSCSPISGHRSVSWYQQTPGQGLQFLFEYFSETQRNKGNFPGRFSGRQFSNSRSEMNVSTLELGDSALYLCASSLGGVSEQYFGPGTRLTVT.

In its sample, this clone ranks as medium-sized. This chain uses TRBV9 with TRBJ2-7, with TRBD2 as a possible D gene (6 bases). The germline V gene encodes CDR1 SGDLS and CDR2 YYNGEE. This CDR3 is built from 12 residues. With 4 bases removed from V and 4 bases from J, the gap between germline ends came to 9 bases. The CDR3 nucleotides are TGTGCCAGCAGCCCCGGAGGGTACGAGCAGTACTTC. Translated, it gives CASSPGGYEQYF.

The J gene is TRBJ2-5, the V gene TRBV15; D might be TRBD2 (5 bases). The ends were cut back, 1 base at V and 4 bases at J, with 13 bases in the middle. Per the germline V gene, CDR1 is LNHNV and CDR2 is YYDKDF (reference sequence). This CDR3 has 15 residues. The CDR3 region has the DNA TGTGCCACCAGCAGAGTTACGGGGTTGCGAGAGACCCAGTACTTC. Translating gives CATSRVTGLRETQYF.

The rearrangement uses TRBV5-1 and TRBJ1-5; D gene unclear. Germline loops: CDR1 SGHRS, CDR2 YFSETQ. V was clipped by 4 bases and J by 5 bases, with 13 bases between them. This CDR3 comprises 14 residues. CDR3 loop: CASSPVGRDQPQHF. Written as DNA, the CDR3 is TGCGCCAGCAGCCCCGTAGGGAGGGATCAGCCCCAGCATTTT.

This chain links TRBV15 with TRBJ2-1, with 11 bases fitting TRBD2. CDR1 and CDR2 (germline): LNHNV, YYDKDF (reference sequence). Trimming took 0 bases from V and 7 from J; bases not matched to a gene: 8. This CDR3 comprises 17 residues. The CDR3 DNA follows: TGTGCCACCAGCAGAGATAGGCTAGCGGGGGGTAGGAATGAGCAGTTCTTC. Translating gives CATSRDRLAGGRNEQFF.

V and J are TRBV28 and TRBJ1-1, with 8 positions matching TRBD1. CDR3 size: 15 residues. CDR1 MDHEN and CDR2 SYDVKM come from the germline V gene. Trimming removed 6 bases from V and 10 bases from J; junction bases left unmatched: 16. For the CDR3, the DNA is TGTGCCAGCAGGAGACAGGGGTCTATCCTGGTGGGAGCTTTCTTT. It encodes CASRRQGSILVGAFF.

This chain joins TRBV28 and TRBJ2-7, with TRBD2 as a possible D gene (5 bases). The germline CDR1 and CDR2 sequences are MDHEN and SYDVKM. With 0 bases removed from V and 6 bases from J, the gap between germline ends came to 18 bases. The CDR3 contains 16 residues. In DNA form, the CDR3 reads TGTGCCAGCAGTTTATGGCCTGCCCGGGGAAATTCCGAGCAGTACTTC. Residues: CASSLWPARGNSEQYF.

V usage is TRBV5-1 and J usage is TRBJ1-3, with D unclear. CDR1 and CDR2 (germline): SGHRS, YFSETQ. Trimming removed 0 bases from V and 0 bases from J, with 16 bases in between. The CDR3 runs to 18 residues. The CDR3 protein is CASSLDPTAASSGNTIYF. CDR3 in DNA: TGCGCCAGCAGCTTGGACCCGACGGCGGCTAGCTCTGGAAACACCATATATTTT.

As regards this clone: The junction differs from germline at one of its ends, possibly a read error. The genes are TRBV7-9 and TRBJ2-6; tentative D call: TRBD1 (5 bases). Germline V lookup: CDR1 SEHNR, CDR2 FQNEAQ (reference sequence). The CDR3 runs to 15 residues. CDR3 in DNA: TGTGCCAGCAGCCTGTGGCTCTCTGGGGCCAACGGCCTGACTTTC. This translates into CASSLWLSGANGLTF. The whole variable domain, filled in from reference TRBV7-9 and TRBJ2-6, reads DTGVSQNPRHKITKRGQNVTFRCDPISEHNRLYWYRQTLGQGPEFLTYFQNEAQLEKSRLLSDRFSAERPKGSFSTLEIQRTEQGDSAMYLCASSLWLSGANGLTFGAGSRLTVL.